This passage covers 14 T cell receptor beta chains from one sample sequenced in a study of cytomegalovirus exposure and HLA in healthy donors. 13 Jbeta primers and 60 Vbeta primers were used for the PCR. This table comes from immunoSEQ multiplex PCR, and its TCRdb copy is limited to in-frame clones, with some not included. In the table there are 55,000 to 65,000 clones, around four fifths of which are singletons. Sequenced material: PBMCs. These receptors were collected from a woman in her thirties in good health and CMV-seronegative.

The V call is TRBV5-4, the J call TRBJ2-3, with a possible D match to TRBD2 (5 bases). V lost 6 bases and J 0 bases, leaving 14 bases between the germline ends. The CDR3 sequence is 15 residues long. Germline CDR1 is SGHNT and CDR2 is YYREEE (reference sequence). The CDR3 is CASTRSGGSTDTQYF. Here the CDR3 DNA reads TGTGCCAGCACCCGGAGTGGAGGAAGCACAGATACGCAGTATTTT.

The rearrangement uses TRBV7-2 and TRBJ1-6, with TRBD1 matching 9 bases. Per the germline V gene, CDR1 is SGHTA and CDR2 is FQGNSA. Germline trimming cut 5 bases from V and 5 bases from J; bases unmatched to any gene: 1. This CDR3 contains 14 residues. CDR3 in amino acids: CASSGDRDNSPLHF. CDR3 coding DNA: TGTGCCAGCAGCGGGGACAGGGATAATTCACCCCTCCACTTT.

This chain joins TRBV30 and TRBJ1-5; D uncertain. The V end was cut by 0 bases, the J end by 3 bases, with 9 bases between. The CDR3 length is 14 residues. Germline V gene sequence: CDR1 GTSNPN, CDR2 SVGIG (reference sequence). The CDR3 region is CAWSVRGPNQPQHF. DNA for the CDR3: TGTGCCTGGAGTGTACGAGGTCCCAATCAGCCCCAGCATTTT.

The chain recombines TRBV10-3 with TRBJ2-7; D unresolved. CDR1 and CDR2 from the germline V gene are ENHRY and SYGVKD. This CDR3 has 11 residues. The V gene lost 5 bases and the J gene lost 4 bases, with 6 bases spanning the gap. CDR3 sequence (DNA): TGTGCCATCAGTACCACTTACGAGCAGTACTTC. Its protein is CAISTTYEQYF.

The chain uses TRBV9 and TRBJ2-3, with D possibly being TRBD2 (5 bases). The germline V gene encodes CDR1 SGDLS and CDR2 YYNGEE. This CDR3 contains 13 residues. V was trimmed by 3 bases and J by 6 bases, leaving 11 bases between them. The CDR3 coding sequence is TGTGCCAGCAGCGGGACGGCGGGCGATACGCAGTATTTT. Encoded protein: CASSGTAGDTQYF.

The V call is TRBV7-8, the J call TRBJ2-3; 7 bases map to TRBD2. CDR3 length: 16 amino acids. The V segment lost 0 bases and the J segment 10 bases; nucleotides outside the gene matches: 13. From germline, CDR1 is SGHVS and CDR2 FQNEAQ. CDR3 nucleotide sequence: TGTGCCAGCAGCTTAGCTCTTATTAGCGGGCCCGGGGCGCAGTATTTT. It is translated as CASSLALISGPGAQYF.

DNA for the CDR3: TGTGCCAGCAGCATTGGGACAGTTAGCAATCAGCCCCAGCATTTT. Its protein product is CASSIGTVSNQPQHF. The chain recombines TRBV5-6 with TRBJ1-5, with TRBD1 matching 7 bases. Trimming at V came to 4 bases and at J to 0 bases, leaving 4 bases not matched to a gene. The CDR3 contains 15 residues. Germline V gene data show CDR1 as SGHDT and CDR2 as YYEEEE.

The chain carries TRBV19 and TRBJ2-6, with 7 bases that match TRBD2. With V trimmed by 1 base and J by 4 bases, 10 bases remained unmatched. The CDR3 spans 18 residues. Germline-derived CDR1 and CDR2 are LNHDA and SQIVND (reference sequence). The CDR3 sequence is CASSIGGSAGVGANVLTF. DNA of the CDR3: TGTGCCAGTAGTATAGGGGGTTCGGCGGGAGTGGGGGCCAACGTCCTGACTTTC.

The V gene is TRBV27, the J gene TRBJ1-1; 8 nucleotides align to TRBD1. V shed 3 bases, J shed 7 bases, and the junction held 4 bases outside the gene matches. CDR3 length: 13 residues. Germline assignment: CDR1 MNHEY and CDR2 SMNVEV (reference sequence). The chain's CDR3 is CASSLGRGLEAFF. In DNA form, the CDR3 reads TGTGCCAGCAGTTTGGGCAGGGGGCTTGAAGCTTTCTTT.

CDR3 loop: CATRLRGYNEQFF. CDR3 nucleotides: TGTGCCACTCGACTGAGGGGGTACAATGAGCAGTTCTTC. The chain uses TRBV6-5 and TRBJ2-1, with a possible D match to TRBD1 (6 bases). Per germline, CDR1 MNHEY and CDR2 SVGAGI. The germline V and J ends were trimmed by 10 bases and 4 bases, with 14 bases remaining between them. This CDR3 comprises 13 residues.

The rearrangement links TRBV9 to TRBJ2-1; TRBD2 matches 13 bases. The V gene's germline CDR1 is SGDLS and CDR2 YYNGEE. The CDR3 length is 15 residues. V lost 5 bases and J lost 8; bases outside the gene matches: 7. The CDR3 sequence: CASSLGLAGVYEQFF. The DNA for the CDR3 is TGTGCCAGCAGTTTAGGACTAGCGGGGGTGTATGAGCAGTTCTTC.

This clone occurred a few times. The chain employs TRBV13 and TRBJ1-1; tentative D call: TRBD1 (6 bases). The CDR3 spans 12 residues. The V gene's germline CDR1 is PRHDT and CDR2 FYEKMQ (reference sequence). V was clipped by 4 bases and J by 8 bases, with 11 bases between them. CDR3 amino acids: CASSSGTIEAFF. The DNA of the CDR3 is TGTGCCAGCAGCTCGGGGACAATCGAAGCTTTCTTT.

V gene TRBV2 combines with J gene TRBJ1-4; D ambiguous. Germline CDR1 reads SNHLY; CDR2 reads FYNNEI. The CDR3 has 14 amino acids. V was pared by 4 bases and J by 7 bases, with 13 bases between. The DNA of the CDR3 is TGTGCCAGCAGTGTAGGGAGGATGACTGAAAAACTGTTTTTT. Residues: CASSVGRMTEKLFF.

The V gene is TRBV27, the J gene TRBJ2-1; TRBD2 matches 12 bases. CDR1 MNHEY and CDR2 SMNVEV come from the germline V gene (reference sequence). The V segment lost 3 bases and the J segment 9 bases; nucleotides outside the gene matches: 9. The CDR3 totals 16 residues. The CDR3 DNA follows: TGTGCCAGCAGTTTTGTTCTAGCGGGGGGGCCCGGTGAGCAGTTCTTC. Its translation: CASSFVLAGGPGEQFF.